The sequence of this T cell receptor (beta chain) was determined in a study of T cell responses to AZD1222 COVID-19 vaccine. A word on this clone: The target antigen is unknown.

Overall study results and limits: At study baseline, merely several AZD1222 recipients were seropositive. The donors showed a predominance of white British ancestry and of females, with possible underestimation of clonal diversity.

Germline V gene data show CDR1 as MDHEN and CDR2 as SYDVKM. The CDR3 is 14 residues long. Trimming removed 3 bases from V and 1 base from J, with 9 bases in between. Sequencing used immunoSEQ multiplex PCR; TCRdb keeps in-frame clones, though not all of them. The sample has roughly 110,000 clones, around nine tenths seen once. This sample comprised peripheral blood, obtained 28 days after the second AZD1222 dose. This sequence originates from an adult who received the AZD1222 COVID-19 vaccine. The chain uses TRBV28 and TRBJ1-1; D uncertain. The CDR3 DNA reads as TGTGCCAGCAGTTTTGTACTTGGGAACACTGAAGCTTTCTTT. Protein sequence: CASSFVLGNTEAFF.